This T cell receptor (beta chain) was retrieved from a study of tumor-infiltrating lymphocytes in primary liver carcinoma. The CDR3 covers 11 residues. V was cut by 7 bases and J by 2 bases, with 6 bases left in between. CDR1 is PRHDT and CDR2 is FYEKMQ in the germline V gene (reference sequence). Constant-region priming of about 0.5 ug total RNA yielded TCR beta cDNA. The TCR beta library was amplified through three nested multiplex PCR rounds in a modified ARM-PCR procedure. The study ran its first two PCR rounds for roughly 11 cycles each, using TRBV1-TRBV30 forward primers and a C-beta reverse primer. TCRdb called the multiplex PCR reads again in MiXCR, with one record for every CDR3 protein. This sample yields 52,000 or so distinct CDR3 sequences, of which around 77% are seen a single time; roughly 24% belongs to the top ten. Bulk tissue was left unsorted, and RNA and DNA were co-extracted from roughly 20-30 mg of it. Primary liver carcinomas in the patients were surgically resected. Each individual tumor supplied samples from five separate regions.

The chain couples TRBV13 to TRBJ2-7; D gene uncertain. The TCR sequence derives from a man aged 40-49 years with primary liver carcinoma and hepatitis B virus infection. The sequencing sample was made of liver tumor tissue from sampling region 5. Subset defined: tumor region T5, tumor centre. This CDR3 reads CASNRPYEQYF. Here the CDR3 DNA reads TGTGCCAGCAACCGCCCCTACGAGCAGTACTTC. The full variable domain, with the rest looked up from reference TRBV13 and TRBJ2-7, is AAGVIQSPRHLIKEKRETATLKCYPIPRHDTVYWYQQGPGQDPQFLISFYEKMQSDKGSIPDRFSAQQFSDYHSELNMSSLELGDSALYFCASNRPYEQYFGPGTRLTVT.